This record concerns one TCR beta chain sequence. The sample belongs to a study of blood T cell repertoires in COVID-19. As for the study in general: T cells, B-cell-depleted T cells, or PBMCs provided the cDNA or gDNA that served as material.

The CDR3 has 17 residues. Germline V lookup: CDR1 LGHNA, CDR2 YSLEER. Losses at the gene ends were 0 bases for V and 8 bases for J; bases not matched to a gene: 15. Only in-frame clones appear in the TCRdb table, and some are missing; sequencing was by immunoSEQ multiplex PCR. The sample lists approximately 210,000 clones; around four fifths were seen once. Participants, about 18 to 90 years old, spanned fewer than 30 US areas. The recovered donors of Cohort 3 showed two negative PCRs, clearance, or symptom resolution. The sequencing sample was made of PBMCs or T cells enriched from blood (not recorded which). The rearrangement links TRBV4-3 to TRBJ1-2, with TRBD1 identical over 7 bases. This clonotype was obtained from a man between 35 and 55 years old who had recovered from COVID-19. CDR3 sequence: CASSQERGQTPSRGYTF. As DNA, the CDR3 is TGCGCCAGCAGCCAAGAAAGGGGACAGACTCCTAGCAGGGGCTACACCTTC.